This T cell receptor beta chain was captured by sequencing in a study of cytomegalovirus exposure and HLA in healthy donors. The V and J ends lost 5 bases and 0 bases respectively, with 10 bases between them. The CDR3 is 13 amino acids. Per germline, CDR1 GTSNPN and CDR2 SVGIG (reference sequence). Primers: 60 Vbeta forward and 13 Jbeta reverse. Sequencing used immunoSEQ multiplex PCR; TCRdb keeps in-frame clones, though not all of them. The profile shows 100,000 to 140,000 clones, roughly 70% of them singletons. This clone was picked up one time. This TCR was recovered from a woman aged 40 to 50 in good health and CMV-seropositive. Sequenced: PBMCs. The chain combines TRBV30 with TRBJ1-1; TRBD1 might be the D (6 bases). CDR3 sequence: CAWGTSMNTEAFF. The CDR3 bases are TGTGCCTGGGGGACAAGCATGAACACTGAAGCTTTCTTT.